These 19 T cell receptor beta chains originate from one sample sequenced in a study of shared clonotypes between healthy human individuals. Generated by immunoSEQ multiplex PCR, the TCRdb table keeps only in-frame clones and is missing some. The sample includes over 2 million clones, just under 95% of them seen just once. Input material: naive CD4+ T cells from PBMCs. Subset meaning: CD45RA+ positively selected. Source of these receptors: a man aged 18 to 30 in good health. Some clones in this sample may be carry-over from other donors' samples.

V usage is TRBV6-6 and J usage is TRBJ2-3; TRBD1 matches at 7 bases. V was pared by 4 bases and J by 1 base, with 5 bases of the junction left unmatched. Germline CDR1 is MNHNY and CDR2 is SVGAGI (reference sequence). The CDR3 loop spans 15 amino acids. CDR3 coding DNA: TGTGCCAGCAGTTCCCGACAGGGCCGCACAGATACGCAGTATTTT. As protein: CASSSRQGRTDTQYF.

The chain recombines TRBV11-2 with TRBJ2-7; D gene unclear. This CDR3 spans 14 amino acids. Trimming stripped 3 bases from V and 5 bases from J, with 14 bases between. Germline V gives CDR1 SGHAT, CDR2 FQNNGV. The CDR3 nucleotides read TGTGCCAGCAGCTTCCGGGCCCCTGGCCACGAGCAGTACTTC. Its protein product is CASSFRAPGHEQYF. Looking up the rest from reference TRBV11-2 and TRBJ2-7 gives the full variable domain: EAGVAQSPRYKIIEKRQSVAFWCNPISGHATLYWYQQILGQGPKLLIQFQNNGVVDDSQLPKDRFSAERLKGVDSTLKIQPAKLEDSAVYLCASSFRAPGHEQYFGPGTRLTVT.

CDR3 region: CSAPQGYEQYF. CDR3 sequence (DNA): TGCAGTGCCCCCCAGGGCTACGAGCAGTACTTC. The genes are TRBV20-1 and TRBJ2-7; a weak D match, TRBD1 (5 bases). V was trimmed by 6 bases and J by 3 bases, leaving 9 bases between them. The CDR3 length is 11 residues. Germline V gene sequence: CDR1 DFQATT, CDR2 SNEGSKA (reference sequence).

The chain is built from TRBV9 and TRBJ2-5; 9 bases are a match to TRBD2. This CDR3 has 17 residues. Germline V gene data show CDR1 as SGDLS and CDR2 as YYNGEE. The J segment lost 4 bases and the V segment lost 2 bases, leaving 12 bases of the junction unmatched. In nucleotides, the CDR3 is TGTGCCAGCAGCGTTGGTTTAGCGGGAGTGGGGTTAGAGACCCAGTACTTC. It is translated as CASSVGLAGVGLETQYF.

The CDR3 DNA is TGTGCCAGCAGGGACACAGGGGGCAGTCAGCCCCAGCATTTT. It is translated as CASRDTGGSQPQHF. The chain has TRBV7-2 and TRBJ1-5; TRBD1 agrees at 9 bases. The CDR3 has 14 residues. J gave up 6 bases and V 6 bases, and 6 bases lay outside the gene matches. The V gene's germline CDR1 is SGHTA and CDR2 FQGNSA.

The V gene is TRBV4-1, the J gene TRBJ2-7, with D uncertain. The CDR3 spans 15 residues. Germline CDR1 reads MGHRA; CDR2 reads YSYEKL. V lost 1 base and J lost 3, with 13 bases in between. CDR3 residues: CASSQGERLHYEQYF. For the CDR3, the DNA is TGCGCCAGCAGCCAAGGGGAAAGGCTCCACTACGAGCAGTACTTC.

V is TRBV6-1 and J is TRBJ2-6; the match to TRBD1 covers 7 bases. Germline CDR1 MNHNS, CDR2 SASEGT. The CDR3 contains 15 residues. After removal of 6 bases from V and 2 bases from J, the junction contained 4 bases not matched to a gene. The CDR3: CASRATGAGANVLTF. CDR3 in DNA: TGTGCCAGCAGAGCTACAGGGGCTGGGGCCAACGTCCTGACTTTC.

This clone appeared once. V is TRBV5-1 and J is TRBJ2-5; tentatively, D is TRBD2 (5 bases). Trimming stripped 6 bases from V and 2 bases from J, with 14 bases between. Per the germline V gene, CDR1 is SGHRS and CDR2 is YFSETQ. The CDR3 is made up of 14 amino acids. The CDR3 region is CASTTKTRQETQYF. CDR3 DNA: TGCGCCAGCACCACTAAAACTAGGCAAGAGACCCAGTACTTC.

The V gene is TRBV27, the J gene TRBJ1-1; D possibly corresponds to TRBD1 (5 bases). Trimming stripped 7 bases from V and 4 bases from J, with 16 bases between. The CDR3 totals 14 residues. Germline CDR1 is MNHEY and CDR2 is SMNVEV (reference sequence). This CDR3 is CASKVLGRSTEAFF. The CDR3, as DNA: TGTGCCAGCAAGGTTTTGGGACGGAGCACTGAAGCTTTCTTT.

This sequence joins TRBV14 and TRBJ1-2; D possibly corresponds to TRBD1 (6 bases). With 3 bases removed from V and 4 bases from J, the gap between germline ends came to 18 bases. Per the germline V gene, CDR1 is SGHDN and CDR2 is FVKESK. CDR3 length: 16 amino acids. This CDR3 is CASSQLVGDNVYGYTF. The CDR3 DNA is TGTGCCAGCAGCCAGCTGGTTGGGGACAACGTCTATGGCTACACCTTC.

The gene calls are TRBV18 and TRBJ2-7; no reliable D call. The germline V gene has CDR1 KGHSH and CDR2 LQKENI. Trimming removed 2 bases from V and 3 bases from J, with 11 bases in between. The CDR3 extends over 14 amino acids. The CDR3 sequence: CASSPGPRLYEQYF. The CDR3 DNA follows: TGTGCCAGCTCACCAGGGCCTCGACTCTACGAGCAGTACTTC.

The chain carries TRBV18 and TRBJ1-2; no clear D. The ends were cut back, 5 bases at V and 0 bases at J, with 13 bases in the middle. Germline V gene lookup returns CDR1 KGHSH and CDR2 LQKENI. The CDR3 runs to 15 residues. CDR3 loop: CASSADQTANYGYTF. The CDR3 region has the DNA TGTGCCAGCTCAGCGGACCAAACCGCTAACTATGGCTACACCTTC.

This chain joins TRBV6-1 and TRBJ1-2; D uncertain. The V and J ends lost 0 bases and 2 bases respectively, with 7 bases between them. Germline V gene sequence: CDR1 MNHNS, CDR2 SASEGT. CDR3 length: 14 residues. The CDR3 spells CASSEAPANYGYTF. The DNA of the CDR3 is TGTGCCAGCAGTGAAGCGCCAGCGAACTATGGCTACACCTTC.

This chain uses TRBV19 with TRBJ2-3, with D unresolved. The germline gives CDR1 LNHDA, CDR2 SQIVND (reference sequence). The CDR3 loop spans 14 amino acids. The ends were cut back, 6 bases at V and 1 base at J, with 11 bases in the middle. The DNA of the CDR3 is TGTGCCAGTAGCACCAGGAGTGGCACAGATACGCAGTATTTT. It yields the protein CASSTRSGTDTQYF.

This chain joins TRBV28 and TRBJ2-1; D is perhaps TRBD1 or TRBD2 (5 bases each). V lost 7 bases to trimming and J lost 4 bases, with 14 bases between them. Germline-derived CDR1 and CDR2 are MDHEN and SYDVKM. The CDR3 extends over 14 amino acids. The CDR3 nucleotides read TGTGCCAGCACCCTACGGGGCAGTTACAATGAGCAGTTCTTC. It specifies CASTLRGSYNEQFF.

V is TRBV4-1 and J is TRBJ1-1; D unresolved. Germline V gives CDR1 MGHRA, CDR2 YSYEKL. The CDR3 is 15 residues long. Trimming stripped 1 base from V and 1 base from J, with 10 bases between. The CDR3 DNA is TGCGCCAGCAGCCAAGTTGGCCGGGGGAACACTGAAGCTTTCTTT. The encoded protein is CASSQVGRGNTEAFF.

J is TRBJ2-5 and V is TRBV11-2; possibly TRBD2 for D (5 bases). The CDR3 length is 15 residues. V was trimmed by 2 bases and J by 5 bases, leaving 15 bases between them. CDR1 is SGHAT and CDR2 is FQNNGV in the germline V gene. The DNA for the CDR3 is TGTGCCAGCAGCTTAAGTTGGCTAGCTTCTGAGACCCAGTACTTC. This encodes CASSLSWLASETQYF.

This chain uses TRBV27 with TRBJ1-2, with D perhaps matching TRBD1 (5 bases). Germline V gene sequence: CDR1 MNHEY, CDR2 SMNVEV (reference sequence). The CDR3 covers 15 residues. The germline V and J ends were trimmed by 5 bases and 4 bases, with 17 bases remaining between them. CDR3 residues: CASSPRQGLSYGYTF. CDR3 coding DNA: TGTGCCAGCAGTCCCCGGCAGGGACTTTCCTATGGCTACACCTTC.

The chain links TRBV5-1 to TRBJ1-2, with a tentative D call TRBD1 (5 bases). The germline gives CDR1 SGHRS, CDR2 YFSETQ. Trimming shortened V by 3 bases and J by 1 base, and 13 bases separated the two germline ends. CDR3 size: 15 residues. CDR3 coding DNA: TGCGCCAGCAGCTCGGGGGATCCCGATAACTATGGCTACACCTTC. Translated: CASSSGDPDNYGYTF.